This T cell receptor (beta chain) was identified during a study of blood T cell repertoires in COVID-19. Study details: Researchers got acute and convalescent COVID-19 samples from the United States, Italy and Spain. PBMCs, B-cell-depleted T cells, or T cells provided the cDNA or gDNA that made up the material.

Original handling: Amplification with reference gene primers provided the estimates of nucleated cell counts. Assay: immunoSEQ multiplex PCR; the TCRdb copy retains only in-frame clones and omits some. V, J and clone size are those of that table, while D and trimming were read from the DNA. The sample holds tens of thousands of clones; roughly 85% are singletons and the top ten take approximately 9.9%. In the case of this clone: The same CDR3 arises from other DNA sequences in this sample as well.

This CDR3 is built from 13 residues. Trimming stripped 1 base from V and 4 bases from J, with 7 bases between. CDR1 and CDR2 from the germline V gene are SGHTA and FQGNSA. The chain links TRBV7-2 to TRBJ2-5, with D perhaps matching TRBD2 (5 bases). The source material was peripheral blood. The receptor comes from a human donor in a cohort sampled during active COVID-19. The CDR3 region has the DNA TGTGCCAGCAGCTTAGGAGGGAGAGAGACCCAGTACTTC. It yields the protein CASSLGGRETQYF.